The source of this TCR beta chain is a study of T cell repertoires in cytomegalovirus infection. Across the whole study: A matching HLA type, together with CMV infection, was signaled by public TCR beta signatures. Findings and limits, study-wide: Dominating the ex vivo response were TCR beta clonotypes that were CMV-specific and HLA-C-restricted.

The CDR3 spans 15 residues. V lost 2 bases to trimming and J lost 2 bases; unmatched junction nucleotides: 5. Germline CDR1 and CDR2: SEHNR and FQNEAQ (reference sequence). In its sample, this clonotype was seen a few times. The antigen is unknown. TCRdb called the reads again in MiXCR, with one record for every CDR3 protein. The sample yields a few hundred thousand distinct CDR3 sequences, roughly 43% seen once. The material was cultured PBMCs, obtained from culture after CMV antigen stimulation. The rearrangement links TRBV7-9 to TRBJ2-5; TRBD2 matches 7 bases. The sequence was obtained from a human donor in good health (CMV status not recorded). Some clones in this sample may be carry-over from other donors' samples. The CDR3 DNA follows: TGTGCCAGCAGCTTACGGGGGGTCGGACAAGAGACCCAGTACTTC. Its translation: CASSLRGVGQETQYF.